This entry is about one T cell receptor (beta chain). The data were obtained in a study of blood T cells in healthy people across ages. The CDR3 length is 15 residues. J was trimmed by 6 bases and V by 1 base; bases with no gene match: 10. Germline values: CDR1 DFQATT, CDR2 SNEGSKA (reference sequence). It was with a sample-barcoded 5' primer and a J-beta primer mix that a second PCR of roughly 7 to 12 cycles was run. TCRdb re-called the 5' RACE reads through MiXCR, storing one row per CDR3 protein. The top ten hold roughly 10% of the sample, which has some 890,000 distinct CDR3 sequences, roughly 28% seen once. Each donor supplied around 10 milliliters of peripheral blood. The same sample was also used in a study of T cells of mothers and their children.

Sample: blood. The source of this sequence is a woman aged 40 to 55 in good health. V usage is TRBV20-1 and J usage is TRBJ1-2; 8 nucleotides align to TRBD1. This chain's CDR3 is CSARVSGTGGNGYTF. CDR3 bases: TGCAGTGCTAGAGTTTCCGGGACAGGCGGCAATGGCTACACCTTC.